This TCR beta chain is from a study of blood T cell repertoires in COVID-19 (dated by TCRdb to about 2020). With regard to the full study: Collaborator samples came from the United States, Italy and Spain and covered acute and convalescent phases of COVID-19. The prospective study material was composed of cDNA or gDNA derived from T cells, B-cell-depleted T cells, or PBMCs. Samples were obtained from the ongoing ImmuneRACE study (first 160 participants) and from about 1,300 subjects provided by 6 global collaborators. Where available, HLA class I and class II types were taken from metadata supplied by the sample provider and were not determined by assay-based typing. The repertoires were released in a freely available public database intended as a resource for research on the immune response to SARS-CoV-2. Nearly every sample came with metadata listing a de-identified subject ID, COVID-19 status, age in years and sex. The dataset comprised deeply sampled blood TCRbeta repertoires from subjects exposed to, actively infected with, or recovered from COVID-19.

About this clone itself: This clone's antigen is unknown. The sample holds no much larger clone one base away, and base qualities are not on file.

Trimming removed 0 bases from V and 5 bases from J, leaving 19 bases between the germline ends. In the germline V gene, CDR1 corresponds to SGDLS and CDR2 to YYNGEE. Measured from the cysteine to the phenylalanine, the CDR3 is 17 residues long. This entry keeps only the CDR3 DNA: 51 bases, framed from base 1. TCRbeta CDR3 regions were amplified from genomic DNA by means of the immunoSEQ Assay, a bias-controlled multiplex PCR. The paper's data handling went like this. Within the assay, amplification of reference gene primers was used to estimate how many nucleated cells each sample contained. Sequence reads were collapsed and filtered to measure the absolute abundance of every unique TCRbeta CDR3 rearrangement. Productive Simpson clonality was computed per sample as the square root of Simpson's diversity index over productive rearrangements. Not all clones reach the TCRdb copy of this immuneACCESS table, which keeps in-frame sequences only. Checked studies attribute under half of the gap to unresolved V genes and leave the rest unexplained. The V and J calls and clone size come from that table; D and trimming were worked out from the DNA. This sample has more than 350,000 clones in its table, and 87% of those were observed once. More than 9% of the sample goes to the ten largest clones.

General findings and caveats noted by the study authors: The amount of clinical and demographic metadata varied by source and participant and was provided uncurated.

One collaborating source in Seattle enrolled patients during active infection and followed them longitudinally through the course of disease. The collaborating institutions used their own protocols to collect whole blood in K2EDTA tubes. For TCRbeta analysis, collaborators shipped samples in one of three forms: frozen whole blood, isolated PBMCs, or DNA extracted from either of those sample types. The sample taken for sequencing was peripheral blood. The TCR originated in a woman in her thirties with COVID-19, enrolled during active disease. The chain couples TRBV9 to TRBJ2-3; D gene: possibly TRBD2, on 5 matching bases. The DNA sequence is TGTGCCAGCAGCGTAGGCCCTAGCCCGAACTTTGGAGATACGCAGTATTTT. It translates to CASSVGPSPNFGDTQYF.